This record concerns one TCR beta chain sequence. Repertoires were generated with immunoSEQ multiplex PCR, while TCRdb's copy carries only in-frame clones and drops some. This table has about 190,000 clones, 91% appearing once. This entry is derived from a study of control samples from healthy donors and cancer patients. The germline V gene encodes CDR1 ENHRY and CDR2 SYGVKD. This CDR3 is built from 13 residues. Trimming shortened V by 3 bases and J by 9 bases, and 15 bases separated the two germline ends. Sequencing was performed on blood. This receptor was taken from a man aged 25 to 40 in good health. The chain couples TRBV10-3 to TRBJ2-7; D unresolved. CDR3 residues: CAISEIGESGQYF. CDR3 in DNA: TGTGCCATCAGTGAAATTGGCGAGAGTGGGCAGTACTTC.